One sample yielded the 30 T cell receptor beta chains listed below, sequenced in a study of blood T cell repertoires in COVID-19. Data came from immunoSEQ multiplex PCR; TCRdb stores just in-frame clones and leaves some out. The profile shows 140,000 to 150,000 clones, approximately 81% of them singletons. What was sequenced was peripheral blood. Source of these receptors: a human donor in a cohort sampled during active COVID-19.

The CDR3 is CASIDLQGNTEAFF. The CDR3, as DNA: TGCGCCAGCATCGACCTACAGGGGAACACTGAAGCTTTCTTT. The gene calls are TRBV5-1 and TRBJ1-1, with D perhaps TRBD1 (6 bases). Germline V gene data show CDR1 as SGHRS and CDR2 as YFSETQ. V lost 6 bases, J lost 1 base, and 13 bases lay in between. The CDR3 is 14 amino acids.

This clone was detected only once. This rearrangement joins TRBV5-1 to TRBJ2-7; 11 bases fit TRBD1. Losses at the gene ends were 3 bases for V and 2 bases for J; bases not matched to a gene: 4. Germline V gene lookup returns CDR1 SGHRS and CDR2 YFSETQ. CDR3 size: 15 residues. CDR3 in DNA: TGCGCCAGCAGCTCCGGGACAGGGGGACCCTACGAGCAGTACTTC. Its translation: CASSSGTGGPYEQYF.

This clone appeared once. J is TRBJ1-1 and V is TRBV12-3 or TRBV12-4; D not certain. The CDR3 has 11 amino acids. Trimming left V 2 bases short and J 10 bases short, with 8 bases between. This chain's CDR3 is CASSLQFRAFF. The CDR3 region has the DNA TGTGCCAGCAGTTTACAGTTTCGAGCTTTCTTT.

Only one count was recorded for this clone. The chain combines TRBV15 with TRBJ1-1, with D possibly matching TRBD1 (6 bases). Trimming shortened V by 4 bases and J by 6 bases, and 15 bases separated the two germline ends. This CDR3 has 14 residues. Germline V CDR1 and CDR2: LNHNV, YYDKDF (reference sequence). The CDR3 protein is CATSTHRVGSEAFF. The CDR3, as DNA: TGTGCCACCAGCACCCACAGGGTAGGTTCTGAAGCTTTCTTT.

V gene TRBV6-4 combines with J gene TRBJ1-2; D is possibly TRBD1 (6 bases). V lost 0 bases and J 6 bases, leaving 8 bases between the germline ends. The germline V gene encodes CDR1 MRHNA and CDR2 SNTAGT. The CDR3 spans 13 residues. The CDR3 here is CASSDSGGDGYTF. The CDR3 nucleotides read TGTGCCAGCAGTGACTCAGGGGGGGATGGCTACACCTTC.

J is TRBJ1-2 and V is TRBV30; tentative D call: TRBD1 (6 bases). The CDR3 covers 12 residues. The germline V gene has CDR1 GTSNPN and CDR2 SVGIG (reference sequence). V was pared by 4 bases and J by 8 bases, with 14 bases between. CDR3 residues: CAWNRDQGGYTF. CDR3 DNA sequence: TGTGCCTGGAACCGGGATCAGGGGGGCTACACCTTC.

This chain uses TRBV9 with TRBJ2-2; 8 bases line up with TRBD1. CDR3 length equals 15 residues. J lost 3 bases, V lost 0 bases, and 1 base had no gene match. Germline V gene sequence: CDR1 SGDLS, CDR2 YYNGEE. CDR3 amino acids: CASSVAQGDTGELFF. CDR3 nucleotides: TGTGCCAGCAGCGTAGCACAGGGGGACACCGGGGAGCTGTTTTTT.

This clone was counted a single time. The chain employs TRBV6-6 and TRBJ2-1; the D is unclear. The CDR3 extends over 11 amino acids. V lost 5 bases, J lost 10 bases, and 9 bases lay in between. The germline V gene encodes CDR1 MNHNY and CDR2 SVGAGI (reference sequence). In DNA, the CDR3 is TGTGCCAGCAGTGCCCCTGGCGAGCAGTTCTTC. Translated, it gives CASSAPGEQFF.

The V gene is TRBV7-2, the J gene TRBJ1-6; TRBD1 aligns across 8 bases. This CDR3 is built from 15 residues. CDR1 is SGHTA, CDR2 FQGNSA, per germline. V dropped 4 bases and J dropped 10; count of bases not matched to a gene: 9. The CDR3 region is CASSSGQGTESPLHF. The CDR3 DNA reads TGTGCCAGCAGCTCCGGACAGGGAACGGAGTCACCCCTCCACTTT.

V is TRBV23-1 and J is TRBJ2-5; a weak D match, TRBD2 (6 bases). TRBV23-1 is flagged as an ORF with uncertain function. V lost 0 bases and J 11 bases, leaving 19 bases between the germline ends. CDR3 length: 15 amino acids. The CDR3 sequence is CASSQSRGSGPRQYF. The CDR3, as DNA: TGCGCCAGCAGTCAATCGCGGGGTAGCGGCCCACGGCAGTACTTC.

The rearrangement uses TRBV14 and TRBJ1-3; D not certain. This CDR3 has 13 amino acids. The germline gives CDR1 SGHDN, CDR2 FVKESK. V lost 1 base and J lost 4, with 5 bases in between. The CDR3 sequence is CASSQGRGNTIYF. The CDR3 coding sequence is TGTGCCAGCAGCCAAGGCAGAGGAAACACCATATATTTT.

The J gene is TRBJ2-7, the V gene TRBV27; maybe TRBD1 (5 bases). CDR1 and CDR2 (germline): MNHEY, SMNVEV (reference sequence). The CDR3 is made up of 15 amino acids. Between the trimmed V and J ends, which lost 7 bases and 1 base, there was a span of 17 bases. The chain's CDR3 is CASTSLQGRSYEQYF. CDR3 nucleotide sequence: TGTGCCAGCACCTCACTCCAGGGTAGGTCCTACGAGCAGTACTTC.

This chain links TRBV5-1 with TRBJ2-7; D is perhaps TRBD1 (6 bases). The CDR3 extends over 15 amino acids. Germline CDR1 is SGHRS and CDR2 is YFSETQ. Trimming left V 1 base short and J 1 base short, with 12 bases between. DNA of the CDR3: TGCGCCAGCAGCTTGACCCCGGGACAATCCTACGAGCAGTACTTC. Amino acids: CASSLTPGQSYEQYF.

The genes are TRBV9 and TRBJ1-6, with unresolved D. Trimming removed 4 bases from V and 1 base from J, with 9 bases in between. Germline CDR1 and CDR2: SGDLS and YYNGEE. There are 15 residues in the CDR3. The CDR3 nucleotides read TGTGCCAGCAGCCCCCGGGAATCCTATAATTCACCCCTCCACTTT. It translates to CASSPRESYNSPLHF.

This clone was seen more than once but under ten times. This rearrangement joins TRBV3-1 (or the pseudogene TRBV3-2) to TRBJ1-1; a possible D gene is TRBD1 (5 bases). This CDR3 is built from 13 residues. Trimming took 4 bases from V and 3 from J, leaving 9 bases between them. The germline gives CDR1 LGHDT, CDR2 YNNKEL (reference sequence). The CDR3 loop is CASSRGGDTEAFF. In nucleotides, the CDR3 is TGTGCCAGCAGCCGGGGAGGGGACACTGAAGCTTTCTTT.

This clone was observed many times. The CDR3 here is CASSSGGSNTGELFF. The CDR3 nucleotides read TGTGCCAGCAGCTCCGGGGGGTCAAACACCGGGGAGCTGTTTTTT. The chain carries TRBV7-2 and TRBJ2-2; TRBD2 matches at 7 bases. This CDR3 region has 15 residues. Germline V gives CDR1 SGHTA, CDR2 FQGNSA. V lost 4 bases to trimming and J lost 2 bases; unmatched junction nucleotides: 4.

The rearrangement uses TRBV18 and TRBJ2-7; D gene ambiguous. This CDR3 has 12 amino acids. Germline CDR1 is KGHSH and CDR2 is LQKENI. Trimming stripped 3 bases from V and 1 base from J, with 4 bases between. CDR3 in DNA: TGTGCCAGCTCACCCGTTTCCTACGAGCAGTACTTC. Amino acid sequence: CASSPVSYEQYF.

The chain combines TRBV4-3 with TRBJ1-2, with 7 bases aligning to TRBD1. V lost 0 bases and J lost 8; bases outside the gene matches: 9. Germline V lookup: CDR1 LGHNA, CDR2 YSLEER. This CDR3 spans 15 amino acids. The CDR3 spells CASSQDRQGRSGYTF. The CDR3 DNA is TGCGCCAGCAGCCAAGATAGACAGGGACGATCCGGCTACACCTTC.

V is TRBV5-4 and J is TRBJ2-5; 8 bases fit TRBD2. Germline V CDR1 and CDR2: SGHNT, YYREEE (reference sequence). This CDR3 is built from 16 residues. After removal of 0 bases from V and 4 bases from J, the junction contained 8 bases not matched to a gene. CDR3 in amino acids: CASSLALGGAGETQYF. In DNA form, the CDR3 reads TGTGCCAGCAGCTTGGCGCTCGGGGGGGCGGGAGAGACCCAGTACTTC.

In nucleotides, the CDR3 is TGTGCCAGCAGTTTATCCCCCCCGGACAGGTATAGCAATCAGCCCCAGCATTTT. Its protein is CASSLSPPDRYSNQPQHF. V gene TRBV27 combines with J gene TRBJ1-5, with 7 bases fitting TRBD1. The junction had 8 bases not matched to a gene; V was cut back by 0 bases and J by 0 bases. CDR1 is MNHEY and CDR2 is SMNVEV in the germline V gene (reference sequence). The CDR3 is 18 residues long.

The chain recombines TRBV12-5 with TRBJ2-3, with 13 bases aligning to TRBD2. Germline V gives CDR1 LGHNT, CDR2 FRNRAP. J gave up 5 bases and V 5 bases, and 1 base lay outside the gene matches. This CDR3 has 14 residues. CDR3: CASGGLAGVDTQYF. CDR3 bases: TGTGCTAGTGGTGGACTAGCGGGAGTAGATACGCAGTATTTT.

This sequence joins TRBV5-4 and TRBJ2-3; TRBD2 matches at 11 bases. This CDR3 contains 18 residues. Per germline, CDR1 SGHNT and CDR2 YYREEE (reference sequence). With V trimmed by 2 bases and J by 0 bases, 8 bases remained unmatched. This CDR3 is CASSFPLAGGTSTDTQYF. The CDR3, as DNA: TGTGCCAGCAGCTTTCCCCTAGCGGGGGGAACTAGCACAGATACGCAGTATTTT.

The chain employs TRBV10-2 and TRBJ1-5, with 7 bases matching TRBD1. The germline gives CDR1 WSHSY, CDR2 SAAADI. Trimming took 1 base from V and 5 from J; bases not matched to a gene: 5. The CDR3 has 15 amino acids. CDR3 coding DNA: TGCGCCAGCAGTGAGTTTTGGGACAGCGATCAGCCCCAGCATTTT. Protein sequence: CASSEFWDSDQPQHF.

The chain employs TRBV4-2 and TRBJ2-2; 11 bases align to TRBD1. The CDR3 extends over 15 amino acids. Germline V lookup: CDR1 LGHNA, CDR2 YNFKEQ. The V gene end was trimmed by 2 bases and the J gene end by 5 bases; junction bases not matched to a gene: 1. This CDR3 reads CASSQRDRGTGELFF. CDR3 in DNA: TGTGCCAGCAGCCAAAGGGACAGGGGGACCGGGGAGCTGTTTTTT.

CDR3 sequence (DNA): TGTGCCAGCAGTTTAAGACAGGGATTCTATGGCTACACCTTC. It encodes CASSLRQGFYGYTF. The chain links TRBV27 to TRBJ1-2; 7 nucleotides agree with TRBD1. The V and J ends lost 2 bases and 4 bases, in that order; junction bases with no gene match: 4. This CDR3 has 14 residues. From germline, CDR1 is MNHEY and CDR2 SMNVEV (reference sequence).

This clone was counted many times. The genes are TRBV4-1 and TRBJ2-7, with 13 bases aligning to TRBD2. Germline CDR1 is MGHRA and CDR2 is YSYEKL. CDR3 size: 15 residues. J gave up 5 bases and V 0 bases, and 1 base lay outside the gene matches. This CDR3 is CASSQELAGGHEQYF. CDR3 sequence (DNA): TGCGCCAGCAGCCAAGAACTAGCGGGGGGGCACGAGCAGTACTTC.

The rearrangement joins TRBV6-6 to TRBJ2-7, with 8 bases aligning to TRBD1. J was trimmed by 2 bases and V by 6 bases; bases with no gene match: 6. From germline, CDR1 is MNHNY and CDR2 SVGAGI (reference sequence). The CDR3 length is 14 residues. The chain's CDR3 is CASRLRTGPYEQYF. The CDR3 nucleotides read TGTGCCAGCAGACTCCGGACAGGGCCCTACGAGCAGTACTTC.

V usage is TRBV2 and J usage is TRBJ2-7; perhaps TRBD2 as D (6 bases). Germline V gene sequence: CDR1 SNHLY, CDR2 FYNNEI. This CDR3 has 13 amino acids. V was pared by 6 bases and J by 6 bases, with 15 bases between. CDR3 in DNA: TGTGCCAGCAGGATACTCAGGGACTCCGAGCAGTACTTC. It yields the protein CASRILRDSEQYF.

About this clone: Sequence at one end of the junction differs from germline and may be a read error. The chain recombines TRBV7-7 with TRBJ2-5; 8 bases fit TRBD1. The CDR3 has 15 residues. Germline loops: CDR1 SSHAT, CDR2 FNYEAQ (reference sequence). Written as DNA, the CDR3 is TGTGCTAGCAGCCTCGGGACAGGCCCGCAAGAGACCCAGTACTTC. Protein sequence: CASSLGTGPQETQYF.

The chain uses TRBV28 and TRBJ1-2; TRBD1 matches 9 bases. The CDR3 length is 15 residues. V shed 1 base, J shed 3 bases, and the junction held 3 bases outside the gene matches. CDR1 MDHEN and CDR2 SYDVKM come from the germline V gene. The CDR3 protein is CASSLLTGGDYGYTF. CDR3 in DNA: TGTGCCAGCAGTTTATTGACAGGGGGTGACTATGGCTACACCTTC.